These 6 T cell receptor beta chains were sequenced from one sample in a study of blood T cell repertoires in COVID-19. Method: immunoSEQ multiplex PCR; TCRdb's copy keeps in-frame clones and lacks some. Of about 150,000 clones listed, roughly nine tenths are singletons. The sequenced material came from peripheral blood. All receptors derive from a woman aged 55-69 years with active or convalescent COVID-19.

The chain uses TRBV9 and TRBJ1-3; 9 bases map to TRBD1. Germline V lookup: CDR1 SGDLS, CDR2 YYNGEE. The CDR3 contains 19 residues. V shed 3 bases and J 0 bases; nucleotides not matched to a gene: 13. The CDR3 sequence: CASSASGQGAQISGNTIYF. The CDR3 DNA reads as TGTGCCAGCAGCGCATCGGGACAGGGTGCCCAAATCTCTGGAAACACCATATATTTT.

This CDR3 reads CASSFLSSYEQYF. The CDR3 DNA reads TGTGCCAGCAGCTTTTTGAGCTCCTACGAGCAGTACTTC. The chain has TRBV7-9 and TRBJ2-7; D gene ambiguous. Trimming removed 3 bases at V and 0 bases at J, with 6 bases between. Germline CDR1 reads SEHNR; CDR2 reads FQNEAQ (reference sequence). The CDR3 consists of 13 residues.

This chain connects TRBV7-6 to TRBJ2-3; 13 bases align to TRBD2. The CDR3 extends over 16 amino acids. Germline V lookup: CDR1 SGHVS, CDR2 FNYEAQ. Losses at the gene ends were 5 bases for V and 6 bases for J; bases not matched to a gene: 8. CDR3 in DNA: TGTGCCAGCAGCCTGACTAGCGGGGGGCCGGGGGATACGCAGTATTTT. Protein sequence: CASSLTSGGPGDTQYF.

The table lists this clone with a count of one. CDR3: CASSLPIPDGYTF. CDR3 nucleotide sequence: TGTGCCAGCAGCTTACCCATACCAGATGGCTACACCTTC. The chain is built from TRBV7-2 and TRBJ1-2; D is ambiguous. The CDR3 extends over 13 amino acids. Per germline, CDR1 SGHTA and CDR2 FQGNSA. V gave up 2 bases and J gave up 6 bases, with 10 bases separating them.

The J gene is TRBJ2-5, the V gene TRBV6-2 or TRBV6-3, with TRBD2 matching over 10 bases. This CDR3 comprises 15 residues. The V and J ends lost 2 bases and 1 base, in that order; junction bases with no gene match: 1. Germline values: CDR1 MNHEY, CDR2 SVGEGT. The CDR3 reads CASSYSGGAQETQYF. Here the CDR3 DNA reads TGTGCCAGCAGTTACAGCGGGGGGGCCCAAGAGACCCAGTACTTC.

The chain links TRBV4-1 to TRBJ2-3; 10 nucleotides agree with TRBD2. V was clipped by 1 base and J by 7 bases; unmatched bases: 8. The CDR3 is made up of 16 amino acids. Germline-derived CDR1 and CDR2 are MGHRA and YSYEKL. The CDR3 DNA sequence: TGCGCCAGCAGCCAAGGAAAGCGGGGGGGCCCAAATACGCAGTATTTT. Protein sequence: CASSQGKRGGPNTQYF.